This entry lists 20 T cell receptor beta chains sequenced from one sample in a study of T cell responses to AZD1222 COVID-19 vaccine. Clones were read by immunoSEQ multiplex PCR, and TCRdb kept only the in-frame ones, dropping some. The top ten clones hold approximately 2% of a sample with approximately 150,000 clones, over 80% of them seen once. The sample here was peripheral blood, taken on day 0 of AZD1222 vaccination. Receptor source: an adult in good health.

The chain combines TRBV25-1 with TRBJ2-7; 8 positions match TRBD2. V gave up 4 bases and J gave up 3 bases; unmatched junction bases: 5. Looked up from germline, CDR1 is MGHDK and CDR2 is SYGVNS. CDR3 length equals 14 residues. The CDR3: CASSVSGENYEQYF. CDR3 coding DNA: TGTGCCAGCAGTGTTAGCGGGGAAAACTACGAGCAGTACTTC.

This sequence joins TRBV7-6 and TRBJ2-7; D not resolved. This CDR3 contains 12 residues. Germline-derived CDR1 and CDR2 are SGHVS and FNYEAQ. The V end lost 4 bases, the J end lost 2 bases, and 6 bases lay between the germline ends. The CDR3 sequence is CASSSLTYEQYF. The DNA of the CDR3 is TGTGCCAGCAGCTCATTGACCTACGAGCAGTACTTC.

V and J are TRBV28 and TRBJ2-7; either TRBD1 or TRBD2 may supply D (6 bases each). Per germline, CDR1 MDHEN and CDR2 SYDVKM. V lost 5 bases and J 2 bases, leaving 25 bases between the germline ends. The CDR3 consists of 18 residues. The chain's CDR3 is CASSPRTGGRGVAYEQYF. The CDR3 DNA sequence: TGTGCCAGCAGTCCCCGGACCGGGGGTAGGGGGGTCGCCTACGAGCAGTACTTC.

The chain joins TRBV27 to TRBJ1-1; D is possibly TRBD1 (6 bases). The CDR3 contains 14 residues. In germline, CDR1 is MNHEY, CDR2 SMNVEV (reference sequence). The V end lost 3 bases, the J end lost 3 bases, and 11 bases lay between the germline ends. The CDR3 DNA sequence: TGTGCCAGCAGTTTCAACAGGGTGGACACTGAAGCTTTCTTT. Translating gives CASSFNRVDTEAFF.

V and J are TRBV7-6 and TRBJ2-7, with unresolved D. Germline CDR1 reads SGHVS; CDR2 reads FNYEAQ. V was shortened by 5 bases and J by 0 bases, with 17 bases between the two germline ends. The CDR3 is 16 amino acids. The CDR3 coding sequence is TGTGCCAGCAGCCTTAGGGTCGGACGGAGCTCCTACGAGCAGTACTTC. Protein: CASSLRVGRSSYEQYF.

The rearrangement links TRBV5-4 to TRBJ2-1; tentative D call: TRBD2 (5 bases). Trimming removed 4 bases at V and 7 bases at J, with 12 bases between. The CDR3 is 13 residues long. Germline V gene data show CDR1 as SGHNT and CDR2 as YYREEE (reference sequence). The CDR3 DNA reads TGTGCCAGCAGCCATAATAGGGAGAATGAGCAGTTCTTC. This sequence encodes CASSHNRENEQFF.

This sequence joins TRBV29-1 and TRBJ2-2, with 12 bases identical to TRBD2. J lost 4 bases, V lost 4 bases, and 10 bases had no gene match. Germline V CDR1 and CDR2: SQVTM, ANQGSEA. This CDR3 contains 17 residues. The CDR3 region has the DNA TGCAGCGTTGTGGATCGACTAGCGGGAGAATTCACCGGGGAGCTGTTTTTT. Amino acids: CSVVDRLAGEFTGELFF.

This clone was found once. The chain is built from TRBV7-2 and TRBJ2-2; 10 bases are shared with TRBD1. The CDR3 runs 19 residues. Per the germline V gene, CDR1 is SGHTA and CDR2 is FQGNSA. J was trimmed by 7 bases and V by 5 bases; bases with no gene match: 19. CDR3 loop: CASSPHSTGGLRDIGELFF. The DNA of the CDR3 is TGTGCCAGCAGCCCACACTCGACAGGGGGCCTCAGGGATATCGGGGAGCTGTTTTTT.

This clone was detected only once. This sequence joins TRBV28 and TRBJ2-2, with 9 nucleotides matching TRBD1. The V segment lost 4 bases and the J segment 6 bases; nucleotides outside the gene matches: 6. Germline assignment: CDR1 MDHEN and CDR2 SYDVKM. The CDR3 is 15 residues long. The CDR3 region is CASSSGDREAGELFF. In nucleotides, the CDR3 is TGTGCCAGCAGTTCTGGGGACAGGGAAGCCGGGGAGCTGTTTTTT.

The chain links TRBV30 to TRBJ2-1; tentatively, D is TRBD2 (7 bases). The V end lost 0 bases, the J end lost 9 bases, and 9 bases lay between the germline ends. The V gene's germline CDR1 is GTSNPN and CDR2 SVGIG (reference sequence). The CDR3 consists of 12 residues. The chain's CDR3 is CAWSVAGAEQFF. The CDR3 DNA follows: TGTGCCTGGAGTGTGGCGGGGGCTGAGCAGTTCTTC.

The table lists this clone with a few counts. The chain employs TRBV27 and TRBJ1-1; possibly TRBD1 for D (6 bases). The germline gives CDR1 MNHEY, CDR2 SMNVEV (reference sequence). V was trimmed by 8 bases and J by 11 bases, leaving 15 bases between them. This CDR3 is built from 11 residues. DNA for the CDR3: TGTGCCAGCCTCCGGAGAGGGGGTGCTTTCTTT. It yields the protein CASLRRGGAFF.

The CDR3 loop reads CASSSRDRERRGRHTEAFF. The DNA of the CDR3 is TGTGCCAGCAGCTCCCGGGACAGGGAAAGAAGGGGGCGTCACACTGAAGCTTTCTTT. The gene calls are TRBV28 and TRBJ1-1, with 9 bases fitting TRBD1. The CDR3 spans 19 residues. Trimming cost V 6 bases and J 3 bases; bases outside gene matches: 20. CDR1 MDHEN and CDR2 SYDVKM come from the germline V gene.

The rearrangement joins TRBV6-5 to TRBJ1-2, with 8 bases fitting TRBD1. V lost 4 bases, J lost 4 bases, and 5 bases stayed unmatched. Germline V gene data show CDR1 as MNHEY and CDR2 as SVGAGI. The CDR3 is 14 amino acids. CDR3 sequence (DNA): TGTGCCAGCAGTTTTTCCGGGACAGGCTATGGCTACACCTTC. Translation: CASSFSGTGYGYTF.

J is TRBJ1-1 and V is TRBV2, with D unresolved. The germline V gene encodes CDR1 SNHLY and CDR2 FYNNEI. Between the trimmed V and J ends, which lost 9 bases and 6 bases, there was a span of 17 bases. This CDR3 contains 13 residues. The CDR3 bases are TGTGCCAGATCCCGTCAAGTCGGACCTGAAGCTTTCTTT. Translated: CARSRQVGPEAFF. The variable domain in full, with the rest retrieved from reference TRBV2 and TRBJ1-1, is EPEVTQTPSHQVTQMGQEVILRCVPISNHLYFYWYRQILGQKVEFLVSFYNNEISEKSEIFDDQFSVERPDGSNFTLKIRSTKLEDSAMYFCARSRQVGPEAFFGQGTRLTVV.

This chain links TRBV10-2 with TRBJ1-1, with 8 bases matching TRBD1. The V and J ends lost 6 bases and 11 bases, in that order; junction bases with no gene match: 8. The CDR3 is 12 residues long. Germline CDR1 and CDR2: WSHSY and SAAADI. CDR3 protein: CASRDLRGLAFF. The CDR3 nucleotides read TGCGCCAGCAGGGACCTCAGGGGGCTGGCTTTCTTT.

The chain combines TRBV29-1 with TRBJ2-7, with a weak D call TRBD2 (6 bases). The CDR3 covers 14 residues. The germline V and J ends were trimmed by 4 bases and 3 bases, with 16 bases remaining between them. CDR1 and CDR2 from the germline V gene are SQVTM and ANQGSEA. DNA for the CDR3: TGCAGCGTTGTCCCGGGGGAGGTCAGCTACGAGCAGTACTTC. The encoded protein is CSVVPGEVSYEQYF.

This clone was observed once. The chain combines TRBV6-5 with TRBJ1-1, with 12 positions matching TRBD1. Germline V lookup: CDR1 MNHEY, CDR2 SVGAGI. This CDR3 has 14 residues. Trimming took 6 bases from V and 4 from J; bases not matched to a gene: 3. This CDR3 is CASRGQGARTEAFF. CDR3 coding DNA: TGTGCCAGCAGGGGACAGGGGGCACGCACTGAAGCTTTCTTT.

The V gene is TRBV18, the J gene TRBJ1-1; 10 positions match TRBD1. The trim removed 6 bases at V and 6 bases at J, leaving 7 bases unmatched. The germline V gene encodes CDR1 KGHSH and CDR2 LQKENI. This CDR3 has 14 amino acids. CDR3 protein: CASSPETGGPEAFF. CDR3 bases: TGTGCCAGCTCCCCAGAGACAGGGGGCCCTGAAGCTTTCTTT.

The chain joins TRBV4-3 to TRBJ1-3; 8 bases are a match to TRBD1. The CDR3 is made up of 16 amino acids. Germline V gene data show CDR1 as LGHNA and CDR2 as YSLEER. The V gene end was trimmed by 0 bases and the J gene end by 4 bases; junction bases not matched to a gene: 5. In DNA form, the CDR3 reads TGCGCCAGCAGCCAAGATTTGGACAGGGTCGGAAACACCATATATTTT. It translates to CASSQDLDRVGNTIYF.

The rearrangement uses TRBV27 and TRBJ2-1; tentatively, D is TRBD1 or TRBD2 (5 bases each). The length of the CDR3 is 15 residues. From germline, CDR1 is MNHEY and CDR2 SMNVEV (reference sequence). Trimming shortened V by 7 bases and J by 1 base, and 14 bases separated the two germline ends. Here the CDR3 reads CASNSGAGSYNEQFF. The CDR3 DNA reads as TGTGCCAGCAACTCCGGGGCAGGGTCCTACAATGAGCAGTTCTTC.